This T cell receptor beta chain emerged from a study of low-dose radiotherapy and immunotherapy resistance in tumors. Study context: Intravenous nivolumab 240 mg every two weeks plus ipilimumab 1 mg/kg every six weeks was given to patients.

V gave up 4 bases and J gave up 2 bases, with 12 bases separating them. The germline V gene encodes CDR1 SGHRS and CDR2 YFSETQ. The CDR3 has 14 amino acids. The time point is: before trial treatment. TRAV- and TRBV-specific primers were used for first-strand cDNA, which covered alpha and beta chains. The TCRs were subjected to amplification over roughly 18 PCR cycles employing a constant-region primer in conjunction with a V-primer adapter. Isolated mRNA underwent amplification by in vitro transcription. TCRdb recomputed calls from the reads with MiXCR, one row per CDR3 protein. The data hold 65,000 to 95,000 distinct CDR3 sequences, with approximately 17% observed a single time.

This receptor was identified in a male donor with prostate cancer. The chain combines TRBV5-1 with TRBJ2-5, with D possibly TRBD2 on 6 matching bases. Specimen: PBMCs, collected before treatment. CDR3 sequence reads: CASSKLAVQETQYF. CDR3 DNA sequence: TGCGCCAGCAGCAAACTAGCTGTACAAGAGACCCAGTACTTC.